Shown below are 19 T cell receptor beta chains from a single sample sequenced in a study of T cell repertoires in cytomegalovirus infection. TCRdb independently ran MiXCR on the reads; one entry per CDR3 protein. In the table there are 550,000 to 850,000 distinct CDR3 sequences, approximately 33% of which are singletons. For these TCRs, the target antigens are not known. The sample consisted of cultured PBMCs, taken from culture after CMV antigen stimulation. All receptors come from a human donor in good health (CMV status not recorded). Some clones in this sample may be carry-over from other donors' samples.

V usage is TRBV7-2 and J usage is TRBJ2-7; TRBD2 is a possible D gene (5 bases). Deletions cut 0 bases from V and 1 base from J, with 10 bases between. Looked up from germline, CDR1 is SGHTA and CDR2 is FQGNSA. This CDR3 spans 15 amino acids. The chain's CDR3 is CASSLAGLLSYEQYF. The CDR3 DNA reads TGTGCCAGCAGCTTAGCAGGACTGCTATCCTACGAGCAGTACTTC.

The rearrangement uses TRBV6-1 and TRBJ2-3; 12 positions agree with TRBD2. J lost 0 bases, V lost 9 bases, and 13 bases had no gene match. The germline V gene has CDR1 MNHNS and CDR2 SASEGT. There are 18 residues in the CDR3. The CDR3 nucleotides read TGTGCCAGTCCAGCCCTTTCTAGCGGGGGGGGAAGCACAGATACGCAGTATTTT. It codes for CASPALSSGGGSTDTQYF.

Comment on this clonotype: Sequence at one end of the junction differs from germline and may be a read error. The chain links TRBV6-5 to TRBJ2-7, with D tentatively TRBD1 (6 bases). Germline CDR1 is MNHEY and CDR2 is SVGAGI. This CDR3 region has 14 residues. In DNA form, the CDR3 reads TGTGCCAGCAGTTACTCGATGGCTGGGGGCAGGTTGATTTTC. Protein sequence: CASSYSMAGGRLIF.

There are a few counts of this clonotype. The chain links TRBV6-1 to TRBJ2-3; TRBD2 might be the D (6 bases). Germline CDR1 MNHNS, CDR2 SASEGT. Trimming shortened V by 5 bases and J by 0 bases, and 15 bases separated the two germline ends. The CDR3 covers 16 residues. CDR3 nucleotide sequence: TGTGCCAGCAGTCCCCAAGCGGGTATAAGCACAGATACGCAGTATTTT. Its translation is CASSPQAGISTDTQYF.

This chain connects TRBV6-5 to TRBJ1-4; possible D gene TRBD1, 5 bases. With 6 bases removed from V and 4 bases from J, the gap between germline ends came to 12 bases. CDR3 length: 14 amino acids. CDR1 is MNHEY, CDR2 SVGAGI, per germline. CDR3 loop: CASSPGTFNEKLFF. The CDR3 DNA is TGTGCCAGCAGCCCCGGGACGTTTAATGAAAAACTGTTTTTT.

The chain has TRBV20-1 and TRBJ1-2; D is ambiguous. V was cut by 7 bases and J by 9 bases, with 15 bases left in between. CDR1 is DFQATT and CDR2 is SNEGSKA in the germline V gene (reference sequence). CDR3 length: 11 amino acids. The CDR3 is CSVRETDSYTF. CDR3 bases: TGCAGTGTCAGAGAGACGGATAGCTACACCTTC.

V usage is TRBV7-4 and J usage is TRBJ1-2; D remains ambiguous. V was pared by 2 bases and J by 4 bases, with 8 bases between. The CDR3 has 13 residues. Germline CDR1 reads SGHVT; CDR2 reads SQSDAQ. CDR3 in DNA: TGTGCCAGCAGCTTATTGGACGGCTATGGCTACACCTTC. It specifies CASSLLDGYGYTF.

This clonotype was detected once. J is TRBJ2-3 and V is TRBV28; no clear D. The CDR3 contains 14 residues. The germline gives CDR1 MDHEN, CDR2 SYDVKM. Trimming removed 6 bases at V and 1 base at J, with 11 bases between. This CDR3 is CASSSRVGTDTQYF. The CDR3 bases are TGTGCCAGCAGCTCACGGGTGGGCACAGATACGCAGTATTTT.

The V and J genes are TRBV20-1 and TRBJ2-5; 14 nucleotides agree with TRBD2. V gave up 3 bases and J gave up 3 bases; unmatched junction bases: 9. The CDR3 totals 17 residues. From germline, CDR1 is DFQATT and CDR2 SNEGSKA (reference sequence). CDR3 protein: CSAREVRTSGGKETQYF. The CDR3 region has the DNA TGCAGTGCTAGGGAAGTAAGGACTAGCGGGGGGAAAGAGACCCAGTACTTC.

In this sample, this clonotype turned up a few times. The V call is TRBV7-6, the J call TRBJ1-4; 7 nucleotides align to TRBD1. CDR1 SGHVS and CDR2 FNYEAQ come from the germline V gene. The CDR3 has 15 amino acids. With V trimmed by 6 bases and J by 7 bases, 11 bases remained unmatched. The CDR3 region is CASSSHRGPGEKLFF. CDR3 bases: TGTGCCAGCAGTTCCCACAGGGGCCCTGGTGAAAAACTGTTTTTT.

J is TRBJ2-5 and V is TRBV6-1; D is unresolved. V was trimmed by 1 base and J by 5 bases, leaving 11 bases between them. The CDR3 totals 14 residues. Germline CDR1 is MNHNS and CDR2 is SASEGT. The CDR3 here is CASSEGWASETQYF. CDR3 bases: TGTGCCAGCAGTGAAGGCTGGGCATCGGAGACCCAGTACTTC.

This clonotype was picked up many times. In nucleotides, the CDR3 is TGTGCCACCAGTGGTCTACGGGACAGAAACAATGAGCAGTTCTTC. Amino acid sequence: CATSGLRDRNNEQFF. This chain joins TRBV24-1 and TRBJ2-1; 7 bases are shared with TRBD1. This CDR3 spans 15 amino acids. Germline assignment: CDR1 KGHDR and CDR2 SFDVKD. Trimming removed 5 bases from V and 5 bases from J; junction bases left unmatched: 8.

The CDR3 nucleotides are TGTGCCAGCAGCTCAGCGGGAGGGCCTGGGACCCAGTACTTC. Its protein product is CASSSAGGPGTQYF. The chain employs TRBV7-9 and TRBJ2-5; 10 nucleotides align to TRBD2. Germline trimming cut 4 bases from V and 7 bases from J; bases unmatched to any gene: 6. CDR3 length: 14 amino acids. Looked up from germline, CDR1 is SEHNR and CDR2 is FQNEAQ (reference sequence).

The CDR3 loop reads CASSEGRPSNQPQHF. DNA for the CDR3: TGTGCCAGCAGTGAAGGGAGGCCTAGCAATCAGCCCCAGCATTTT. The chain recombines TRBV6-1 with TRBJ1-5; unclear D gene. This CDR3 has 15 residues. From germline, CDR1 is MNHNS and CDR2 SASEGT. V lost 1 base and J lost 0, with 7 bases in between.

This clonotype was recorded many times. The chain is built from TRBV7-2 and TRBJ1-1; the D gene is possibly TRBD1 (5 bases). The CDR3 is 14 residues long. The germline V gene has CDR1 SGHTA and CDR2 FQGNSA. Deletions cut 5 bases from V and 3 bases from J, with 13 bases between. The CDR3 DNA follows: TGTGCCAGCAGCCCGGCCGGGGGTTACACTGAAGCTTTCTTT. This sequence encodes CASSPAGGYTEAFF.

With regard to this clonotype: One end of the junction does not line up with germline, which may come from a read error. This sequence joins TRBV12-5 and TRBJ1-1; D may be TRBD1 (5 bases). CDR1 LGHNT and CDR2 FRNRAP come from the germline V gene. CDR3 length: 14 amino acids. The DNA of the CDR3 is TGTGCTGGTGGTCCACGTGTTCAGGGAAATGAAGCTTTCTTT. Encoded protein: CAGGPRVQGNEAFF.

This clonotype has only a few counts. V is TRBV19 and J is TRBJ2-5; TRBD1 agrees at 8 bases. Germline trimming cut 6 bases from V and 7 bases from J; bases unmatched to any gene: 10. The CDR3 has 14 residues. The germline V gene encodes CDR1 LNHDA and CDR2 SQIVND (reference sequence). The CDR3 protein is CASSPGTGWGTQYF. In nucleotides, the CDR3 is TGTGCCAGTAGCCCCGGGACAGGTTGGGGGACCCAGTACTTC.

As for this clonotype: One end of the junction is discordant with germline, which a read error may explain. V is TRBV6-2 or TRBV6-3 and J is TRBJ1-1, with D hard to call. Germline V gives CDR1 MNHEY, CDR2 SVGEGT. The CDR3 consists of 14 residues. The CDR3 coding sequence is TGTGCCAGCAGTGAACTATTGGGTGGCACTGAAGATTTCTTT. Protein sequence: CASSELLGGTEDFF.

The chain recombines TRBV6-1 with TRBJ1-1; D is uncertain. This CDR3 has 15 amino acids. Germline V lookup: CDR1 MNHNS, CDR2 SASEGT. Trimming shortened V by 7 bases and J by 6 bases, and 21 bases separated the two germline ends. CDR3 region: CASTLKPDPMAEAFF. CDR3 sequence (DNA): TGTGCCAGCACCCTAAAACCGGATCCAATGGCTGAAGCTTTCTTT.